A single sample is the source of the 8 T cell receptor beta chains below, sequenced in a study of regulatory T cells in long-lasting Graves disease. Described time point: newly diagnosed GD, antithyroid drugs for less than 3 months. Following extraction of RNA from PBMCs, that RNA was used to make the TCR library. According to the study, TCR beta libraries were built with iRepertoire HTBI primers and CDR3-region Arm-PCR. From the multiplex PCR reads, TCRdb called clonotypes with MiXCR, one entry per CDR3 protein. The repertoire has under 700,000 distinct CDR3 sequences, 15% to 20% of them found once; the top ten carry 20% to 30%. These records were also assigned to another study, of T cells in Graves' hyperthyroidism and ophthalmopathy.

The input for sequencing was peripheral blood mononuclear cells (PBMCs), taken at new diagnosis, from a patient treated with antithyroid drugs. The source is a woman aged 35-65 years with Graves disease.

This rearrangement joins TRBV5-4 to TRBJ2-1; D is uncertain. Germline V lookup: CDR1 SGHNT, CDR2 YYREEE (reference sequence). The CDR3 loop spans 13 amino acids. Between the trimmed V and J ends, which lost 2 bases and 6 bases, there was a span of 9 bases. The CDR3 sequence is CASSFASRNEQFF. The CDR3 region has the DNA TGTGCCAGCAGCTTTGCTAGTCGCAATGAGCAGTTCTTC.

This clonotype was recorded many times. The J gene is TRBJ2-1, the V gene TRBV19; maybe TRBD2 (6 bases). Germline CDR1 is LNHDA and CDR2 is SQIVND (reference sequence). Trimming left V 7 bases short and J 0 bases short, with 16 bases between. This CDR3 contains 16 residues. CDR3 sequence reads: CASTPGRGASYNEQFF. The CDR3 bases are TGTGCCAGTACCCCAGGGCGCGGGGCCTCCTACAATGAGCAGTTCTTC.

This clonotype was seen ten or more times. V and J are TRBV6-1 and TRBJ2-5; 8 bases are a match to TRBD2. The CDR3 extends over 15 amino acids. Germline V gene lookup returns CDR1 MNHNS and CDR2 SASEGT. The junction had 7 bases not matched to a gene; V was cut back by 5 bases and J by 2 bases. CDR3 sequence reads: CASSTLAGPQETQYF. The DNA for the CDR3 is TGTGCCAGCAGTACTCTAGCGGGCCCACAAGAGACCCAGTACTTC.

This clonotype was recorded only once. This chain links TRBV7-3 with TRBJ2-3, with D perhaps matching TRBD2 (5 bases). The CDR3 is made up of 15 amino acids. Germline V gives CDR1 SGHTA, CDR2 FQGTGA. V dropped 1 base and J dropped 0 bases, with 8 bases sitting between them. The DNA for the CDR3 is TGTGCCAGCAGCTTAATGGGAGCTAGCACAGATACGCAGTATTTT. Translating it yields CASSLMGASTDTQYF.

This chain uses TRBV4-2 with TRBJ2-5, with 10 nucleotides matching TRBD2. Germline CDR1 LGHNA, CDR2 YNFKEQ. This CDR3 is 17 amino acids long. The V and J ends lost 0 bases and 6 bases, in that order; junction bases with no gene match: 10. Written as DNA, the CDR3 is TGTGCCAGCAGCCAAGATTGGGCTAGCGGGGGAAAACAGACCCAGTACTTC. It specifies CASSQDWASGGKQTQYF.

This clonotype was counted many times. This chain connects TRBV12-3 or TRBV12-4 to TRBJ1-1, with 7 bases lining up with TRBD1. The CDR3 is made up of 15 amino acids. Losses at the gene ends were 6 bases for V and 1 base for J; bases not matched to a gene: 8. The CDR3 sequence is CASRRGGWANTEAFF. The CDR3 DNA is TGTGCCAGCAGGAGAGGGGGCTGGGCGAACACTGAAGCTTTCTTT.

The rearrangement joins TRBV11-3 to TRBJ1-4; no reliable D call. The CDR3 loop spans 15 amino acids. Germline lookup yields CDR1 SGHNT and CDR2 YENEEA. V was pared by 1 base and J by 4 bases, with 10 bases between. The DNA for the CDR3 is TGTGCCAGCAGCTTAGCCCGGAGGGATAATGAAAAACTGTTTTTT. Encoded protein: CASSLARRDNEKLFF.

This clonotype showed up just a few times. The rearrangement uses TRBV14 and TRBJ2-7; D might be TRBD2 (5 bases). The CDR3 is 14 amino acids. CDR1 is SGHDN and CDR2 is FVKESK in the germline V gene. V dropped 4 bases and J dropped 0 bases, with 10 bases sitting between them. CDR3 in amino acids: CASSLYRDSYEQYF. As DNA, the CDR3 is TGTGCCAGCAGCCTATACCGGGACTCCTACGAGCAGTACTTC.